The 20 T cell receptor beta chains below all came from one sample that was sequenced in a study of OX40 agonist ivuxolimab in advanced cancers. Some clones are missing from TCRdb's copy, which holds only in-frame ones; the method was immunoSEQ multiplex PCR. The table records around 11,000 clones, 77% of them present only once. Specimen: CD4+ or CD8+ T cells sorted from blood, collected in a trial of the OX40 agonist ivuxolimab. These receptors all come from an adult with an advanced solid tumor such as melanoma, head and neck, liver or kidney cancer.

The V call is TRBV27, the J call TRBJ2-1; D is possibly TRBD2 (5 bases). CDR1 is MNHEY and CDR2 is SMNVEV in the germline V gene (reference sequence). The CDR3 has 12 residues. V was trimmed by 4 bases and J by 5 bases, leaving 6 bases between them. The CDR3 reads CASSSGNNEQFF. The CDR3 DNA reads TGTGCCAGCAGTTCGGGGAACAATGAGCAGTTCTTC.

In this sample, this clone turned up a few times. The chain links TRBV19 to TRBJ2-7; maybe TRBD2 (6 bases). This CDR3 contains 15 residues. The germline V and J ends were trimmed by 6 bases and 4 bases, with 19 bases remaining between them. Germline CDR1 LNHDA, CDR2 SQIVND (reference sequence). CDR3 nucleotides: TGTGCCAGTAGCGTGTGGCGGGGCGATGGGTACGAGCAGTACTTC. Protein product: CASSVWRGDGYEQYF.

In its sample, this clone was seen once. The rearrangement joins TRBV6-1 to TRBJ2-7; 10 bases agree with TRBD1. This CDR3 has 15 amino acids. The junction had 9 bases not matched to a gene; V was cut back by 4 bases and J by 6 bases. Germline V CDR1 and CDR2: MNHNS, SASEGT. CDR3 amino acids: CASSVETGGMGEQYF. DNA of the CDR3: TGTGCCAGCAGTGTAGAGACAGGGGGCATGGGCGAGCAGTACTTC.

The chain recombines TRBV14 with TRBJ2-2; possibly TRBD2 for D (5 bases). Deletions cut 3 bases from V and 7 bases from J, with 9 bases between. The CDR3 extends over 13 amino acids. From germline, CDR1 is SGHDN and CDR2 FVKESK. CDR3: CASSHRGYGELFF. The CDR3 DNA reads TGTGCCAGCAGCCACCGAGGGTACGGGGAGCTGTTTTTT.

This rearrangement joins TRBV29-1 to TRBJ1-1; D gene unclear. The CDR3 has 14 amino acids. Deletions cut 5 bases from V and 1 base from J, with 14 bases between. CDR1 and CDR2 from the germline V gene are SQVTM and ANQGSEA. The CDR3 reads CSVPLSGPNTEAFF. The CDR3 DNA follows: TGCAGCGTTCCCTTATCCGGGCCGAACACTGAAGCTTTCTTT.

The genes are TRBV2 and TRBJ1-4, with 8 bases matching TRBD1. CDR1 is SNHLY and CDR2 is FYNNEI in the germline V gene. The trim removed 8 bases at V and 7 bases at J, leaving 18 bases unmatched. CDR3 size: 17 residues. The CDR3 DNA follows: TGTGCCAGCGAGTACCCAGGGGGCACTGGTAGGAGTGAAAAACTGTTTTTT. This codes for CASEYPGGTGRSEKLFF. Filled out from reference TRBV2 and TRBJ1-4, the complete variable domain reads EPEVTQTPSHQVTQMGQEVILRCVPISNHLYFYWYRQILGQKVEFLVSFYNNEISEKSEIFDDQFSVERPDGSNFTLKIRSTKLEDSAMYFCASEYPGGTGRSEKLFFGSGTQLSVL.

This clone was recorded a few times. The rearrangement links TRBV6-5 to TRBJ1-5; D gene ambiguous. The CDR3 extends over 14 amino acids. V was pared by 4 bases and J by 2 bases, with 9 bases between. The germline CDR1 and CDR2 sequences are MNHEY and SVGAGI. This chain's CDR3 is CASSWSKGNQPQHF. The CDR3 DNA is TGTGCCAGCAGTTGGTCAAAGGGCAATCAGCCCCAGCATTTT.

The V gene is TRBV5-1, the J gene TRBJ2-7; D gene uncertain. The CDR3 is 12 residues long. The V gene lost 3 bases and the J gene lost 5 bases, with 9 bases spanning the gap. Looked up from germline, CDR1 is SGHRS and CDR2 is YFSETQ. The CDR3 DNA sequence: TGCGCCAGCAGCTCCTTGGCCGACGAGCAGTACTTC. Translation gives CASSSLADEQYF.

The rearrangement links TRBV14 to TRBJ2-1; 10 bases agree with TRBD2. V lost 4 bases and J lost 8; bases outside the gene matches: 8. From germline, CDR1 is SGHDN and CDR2 FVKESK. The CDR3 runs 15 residues. CDR3 nucleotide sequence: TGTGCCAGCAGCCCGCTAGCGGGAGCTGTCGATGAGCAGTTCTTC. It yields the protein CASSPLAGAVDEQFF.

The rearrangement uses TRBV27 and TRBJ2-1; D call uncertain. Germline V CDR1 and CDR2: MNHEY, SMNVEV (reference sequence). V dropped 5 bases and J dropped 6 bases, with 5 bases sitting between them. CDR3 length: 11 amino acids. CDR3 nucleotides: TGTGCCAGCAGTAACCCCAATGAGCAGTTCTTC. It yields the protein CASSNPNEQFF.

The gene calls are TRBV2 and TRBJ1-1; D is ambiguous. V was clipped by 9 bases and J by 1 base, with 9 bases between them. CDR3 length: 12 amino acids. Germline CDR1 reads SNHLY; CDR2 reads FYNNEI. The CDR3 DNA follows: TGTGCCAGGGAAGGAGGGAACACTGAAGCTTTCTTT. Protein: CAREGGNTEAFF. Using reference TRBV2 and TRBJ1-1 for the parts outside the CDR3, the full variable domain is EPEVTQTPSHQVTQMGQEVILRCVPISNHLYFYWYRQILGQKVEFLVSFYNNEISEKSEIFDDQFSVERPDGSNFTLKIRSTKLEDSAMYFCAREGGNTEAFFGQGTRLTVV.

As concerns this clone: At one end, the junction sequence differs from germline, possibly due to a read error. CDR3 sequence reads: CATSGEPVIGGNTIYF. CDR3 in DNA: TGTGCCACCAGCGGAGAGCCTGTAATAGGAGGAAACACCATATATTTT. J is TRBJ1-3 and V is TRBV15; D unclear. Germline lookup yields CDR1 LNHNV and CDR2 YYDKDF (reference sequence). The CDR3 is made up of 16 amino acids.

The chain has TRBV6-9 and TRBJ2-7, with D perhaps matching TRBD1 (6 bases). The CDR3 loop spans 11 amino acids. The germline CDR1 and CDR2 sequences are MNHGY and SVAAGI. The CDR3 here is CATGVGVEQYF. Written as DNA, the CDR3 is TGTGCGACAGGAGTCGGCGTCGAGCAGTACTTC.

Details on this clone: This probably arose from a read error, given a far larger clone one base away. This sequence joins TRBV7-9 and TRBJ2-7; no definite D call. V lost 5 bases and J 0 bases, leaving 8 bases between the germline ends. Germline CDR1 and CDR2: SEHNR and FQNEAQ (reference sequence). CDR3 length equals 13 residues. The CDR3, as DNA: TGTGCCAGCAGCCACGCCAGCTCCTACGAGCAGTACTTC. This gives the protein CASSHASSYEQYF. Looking up the rest from reference TRBV7-9 and TRBJ2-7 gives the full variable domain: DTGVSQNPRHKITKRGQNVTFRCDPISEHNRLYWYRQTLGQGPEFLTYFQNEAQLEKSRLLSDRFSAERPKGSFSTLEIQRTEQGDSAMYLCASSHASSYEQYFGPGTRLTVT.

The V and J genes are TRBV5-8 and TRBJ2-3; D uncertain. Per germline, CDR1 SGHTS and CDR2 YDEGEE. This CDR3 spans 15 amino acids. V lost 4 bases, J lost 1 base, and 13 bases lay in between. CDR3 residues: CASSPLEYGTDTQYF. The CDR3 DNA is TGTGCCAGCAGCCCTTTGGAGTACGGCACAGATACGCAGTATTTT.

This clone appeared a few times. This chain uses TRBV9 with TRBJ2-1; weak D call: TRBD2 (5 bases). V lost 1 base and J lost 8, with 7 bases in between. This CDR3 has 12 residues. Germline-derived CDR1 and CDR2 are SGDLS and YYNGEE. The CDR3 DNA reads TGTGCCAGCAGCGTATATAGCGATGAGCAGTTCTTC. It translates to CASSVYSDEQFF.

The chain employs TRBV7-9 and TRBJ2-1; D is possibly TRBD1 (6 bases). V dropped 5 bases and J dropped 5 bases, with 19 bases sitting between them. Germline lookup yields CDR1 SEHNR and CDR2 FQNEAQ (reference sequence). CDR3 length equals 16 residues. Here the CDR3 DNA reads TGTGCCAGCAGCCTACAACAGGGCGGTATGGACAATGAGCAGTTCTTC. Translation gives CASSLQQGGMDNEQFF. Supplemented by reference TRBV7-9 and TRBJ2-1, the full variable domain reads DTGVSQNPRHKITKRGQNVTFRCDPISEHNRLYWYRQTLGQGPEFLTYFQNEAQLEKSRLLSDRFSAERPKGSFSTLEIQRTEQGDSAMYLCASSLQQGGMDNEQFFGPGTRLTVL.

This clone showed up just a few times. This chain joins TRBV5-1 and TRBJ2-7, with D possibly matching TRBD2 (5 bases). Germline CDR1 SGHRS, CDR2 YFSETQ. V dropped 0 bases and J dropped 5 bases, with 12 bases sitting between them. This CDR3 has 14 amino acids. The CDR3 is CASSLVSALDEQYF. Here the CDR3 DNA reads TGCGCCAGCAGCTTGGTTAGCGCCCTCGACGAGCAGTACTTC.

By frequency in the sample, this clone is medium-sized (0.01 to 0.1%). The rearrangement links TRBV7-9 to TRBJ2-2; the match to TRBD2 covers 7 bases. In germline, CDR1 is SEHNR, CDR2 FQNEAQ (reference sequence). Germline trimming cut 5 bases from V and 5 bases from J; bases unmatched to any gene: 8. This CDR3 comprises 15 residues. In DNA, the CDR3 is TGTGCCAGCAGCCCCGAGGGGCGGGGGACCGGGGAGCTGTTTTTT. This sequence encodes CASSPEGRGTGELFF.

The rearrangement joins TRBV29-1 to TRBJ2-7, with TRBD1 matching 8 bases. CDR3 length equals 14 residues. Looked up from germline, CDR1 is SQVTM and CDR2 is ANQGSEA. V trimming: 3 bases; J trimming: 0 bases; junction bases outside the gene matches: 4. The CDR3 DNA follows: TGCAGCGTTGAGACAGGGGCAAACTCCTACGAGCAGTACTTC. Protein: CSVETGANSYEQYF.